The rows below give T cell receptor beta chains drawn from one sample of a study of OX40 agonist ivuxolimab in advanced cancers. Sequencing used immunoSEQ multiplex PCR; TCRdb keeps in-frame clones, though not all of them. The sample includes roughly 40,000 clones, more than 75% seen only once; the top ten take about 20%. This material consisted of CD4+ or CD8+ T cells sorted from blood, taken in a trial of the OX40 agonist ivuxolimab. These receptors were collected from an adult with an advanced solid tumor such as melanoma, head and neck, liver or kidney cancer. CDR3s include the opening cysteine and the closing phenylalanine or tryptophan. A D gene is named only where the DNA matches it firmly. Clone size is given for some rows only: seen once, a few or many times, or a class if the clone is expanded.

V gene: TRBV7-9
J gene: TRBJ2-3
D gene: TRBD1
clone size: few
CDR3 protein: CASSSPGQGRDTQYF
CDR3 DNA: TGTGCCAGCAGCTCCCCGGGACAGGGGCGGGATACGCAGTATTTT

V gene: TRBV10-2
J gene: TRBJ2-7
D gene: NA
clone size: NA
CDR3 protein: CASSENYFAYEQYF
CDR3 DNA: TGCGCCAGCAGTGAAAATTACTTCGCCTACGAGCAGTACTTC

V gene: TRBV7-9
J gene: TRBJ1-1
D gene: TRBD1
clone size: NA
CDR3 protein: CASSPQLDRAGEAFF
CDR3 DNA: TGTGCCAGCAGCCCCCAACTCGACAGGGCGGGTGAAGCTTTCTTT

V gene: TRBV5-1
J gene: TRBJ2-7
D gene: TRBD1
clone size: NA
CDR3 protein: CASSWGDRERDEQYF
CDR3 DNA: TGCGCCAGCAGCTGGGGGGACAGGGAAAGGGACGAGCAGTACTTC

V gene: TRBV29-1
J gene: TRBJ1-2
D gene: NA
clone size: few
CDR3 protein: CSEAGMDGYTF
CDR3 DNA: TGCAGCGAGGCAGGGATGGATGGCTACACCTTC

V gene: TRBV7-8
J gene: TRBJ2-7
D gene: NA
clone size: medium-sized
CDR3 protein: CASSLDPASYEQYF
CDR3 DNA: TGTGCCAGCAGCTTAGACCCGGCGTCCTACGAGCAGTACTTC

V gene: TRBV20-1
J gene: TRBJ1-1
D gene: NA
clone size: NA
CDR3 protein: CSARGTVEAFF
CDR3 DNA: TGCAGTGCTAGGGGGACGGTTGAAGCTTTCTTT

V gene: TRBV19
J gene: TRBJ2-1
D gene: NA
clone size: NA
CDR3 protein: CASWSGLGVLYNEQFF
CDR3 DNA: TGTGCCAGTTGGTCAGGGCTGGGAGTCCTTTACAATGAGCAGTTCTTC

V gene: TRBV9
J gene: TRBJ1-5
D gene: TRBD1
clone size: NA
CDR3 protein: CASSSGGDSRNQPQHF
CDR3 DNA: TGTGCCAGCAGCTCAGGGGGGGACAGCAGAAATCAGCCCCAGCATTTT

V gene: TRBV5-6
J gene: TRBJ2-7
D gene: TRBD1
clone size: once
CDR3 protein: CASVLGTGPYEQYF
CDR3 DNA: TGTGCCAGCGTTCTCGGGACAGGTCCCTACGAGCAGTACTTC

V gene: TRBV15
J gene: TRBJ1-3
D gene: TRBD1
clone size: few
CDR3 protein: CATSRAPGTASGNTIYF
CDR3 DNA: TGTGCCACCAGCAGAGCCCCCGGGACAGCCTCTGGAAACACCATATATTTT

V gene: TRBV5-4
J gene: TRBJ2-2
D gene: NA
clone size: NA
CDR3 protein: CASSPPSSGELFF
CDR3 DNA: TGTGCCAGCAGCCCCCCCAGCTCTGGGGAGCTGTTTTTT

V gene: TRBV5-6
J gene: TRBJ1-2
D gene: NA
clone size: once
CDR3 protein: CASSSRGGGDGYTF
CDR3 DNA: TGTGCCAGCAGCTCCCGTGGCGGGGGAGATGGCTACACCTTC

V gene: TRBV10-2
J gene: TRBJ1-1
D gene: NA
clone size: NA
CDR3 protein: CASSAPGGGTEAFF
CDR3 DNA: TGCGCCAGCAGTGCCCCGGGGGGGGGAACTGAAGCTTTCTTT

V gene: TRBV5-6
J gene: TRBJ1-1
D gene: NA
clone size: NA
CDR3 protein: CASSSPFTGNTEAFF
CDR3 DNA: TGTGCCAGCAGTTCTCCATTTACAGGGAACACTGAAGCTTTCTTT

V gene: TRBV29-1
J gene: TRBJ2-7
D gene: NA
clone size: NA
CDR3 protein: CSVELGLRSSYEQYF
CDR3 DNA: TGCAGCGTCGAACTAGGACTCCGGAGCTCCTACGAGCAGTACTTC

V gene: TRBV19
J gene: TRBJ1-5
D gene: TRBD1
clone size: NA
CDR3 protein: CASREWTGGISVQPQHF
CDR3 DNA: TGTGCCAGCAGGGAGTGGACAGGGGGCATATCGGTCCAGCCCCAGCATTTT

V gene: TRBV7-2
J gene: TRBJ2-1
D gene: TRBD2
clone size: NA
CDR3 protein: CASSWTGGNEQFF
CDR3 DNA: TGTGCCAGCAGTTGGACGGGGGGCAATGAGCAGTTCTTC

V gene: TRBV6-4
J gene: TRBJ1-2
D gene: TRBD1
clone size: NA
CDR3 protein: CASSEQLGTGFYGYTF
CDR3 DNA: TGTGCCAGCAGTGAGCAACTCGGGACAGGCTTCTATGGCTACACCTTC

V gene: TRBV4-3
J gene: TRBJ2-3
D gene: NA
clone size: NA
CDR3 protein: CASSPQQGTDTQYF
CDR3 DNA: TGCGCCAGCAGCCCTCAGCAGGGCACAGATACGCAGTATTTT

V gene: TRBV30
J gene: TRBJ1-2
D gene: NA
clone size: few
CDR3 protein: CAWTGVNYGYTF
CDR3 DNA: TGTGCCTGGACAGGGGTTAACTATGGCTACACCTTC

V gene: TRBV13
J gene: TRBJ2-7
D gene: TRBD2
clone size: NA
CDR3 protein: CASSPAASGVPYEQYF
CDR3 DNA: TGTGCCAGCAGCCCAGCCGCTAGCGGGGTTCCCTACGAGCAGTACTTC

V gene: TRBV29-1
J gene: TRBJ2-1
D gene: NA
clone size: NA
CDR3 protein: CSVSRSSYNEQFF
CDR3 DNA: TGCAGCGTGTCGAGGAGCTCCTACAATGAGCAGTTCTTC

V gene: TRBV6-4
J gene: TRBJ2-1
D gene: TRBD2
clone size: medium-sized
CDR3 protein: CASSVVSGGGDYNEQFF
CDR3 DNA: TGTGCCAGCAGTGTGGTTAGCGGGGGAGGAGATTACAATGAGCAGTTCTTC

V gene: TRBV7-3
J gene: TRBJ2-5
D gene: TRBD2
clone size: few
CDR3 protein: CASSPNGGALETQYF
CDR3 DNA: TGTGCCAGCAGCCCTAACGGGGGGGCCTTAGAGACCCAGTACTTC

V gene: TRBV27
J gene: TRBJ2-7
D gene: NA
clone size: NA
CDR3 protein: CASSLSQRSSYEQYF
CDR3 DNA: TGTGCCAGCAGTTTATCTCAGAGGAGCTCCTACGAGCAGTACTTC

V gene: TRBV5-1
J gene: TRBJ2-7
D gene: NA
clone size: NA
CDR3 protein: CASSLTDSYEQYF
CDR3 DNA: TGCGCCAGCAGCTTGACAGATTCCTACGAGCAGTACTTC

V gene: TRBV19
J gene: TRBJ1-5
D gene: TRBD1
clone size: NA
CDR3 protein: CASSIRDSGQPQHF
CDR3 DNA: TGTGCCAGTAGTATAAGGGACAGCGGTCAGCCCCAGCATTTT

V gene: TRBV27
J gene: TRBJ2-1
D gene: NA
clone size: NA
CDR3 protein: CASISGTGPYNEQFF
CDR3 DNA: TGTGCCAGCATTAGCGGGACAGGTCCCTACAATGAGCAGTTCTTC

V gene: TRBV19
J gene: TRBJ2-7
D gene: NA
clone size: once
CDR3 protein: CASSIGKGSYEQYF
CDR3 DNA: TGTGCCAGTAGTATTGGCAAGGGCTCCTACGAGCAGTACTTC

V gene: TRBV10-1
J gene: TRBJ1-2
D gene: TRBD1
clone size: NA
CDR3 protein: CASSGTKTGDGYTF
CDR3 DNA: TGCGCCAGCAGTGGGACCAAGACAGGGGACGGCTACACCTTC

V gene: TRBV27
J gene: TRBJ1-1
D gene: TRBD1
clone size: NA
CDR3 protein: CASSEGAGTEAFF
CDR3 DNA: TGTGCCAGCAGCGAGGGGGCAGGGACTGAAGCTTTCTTT

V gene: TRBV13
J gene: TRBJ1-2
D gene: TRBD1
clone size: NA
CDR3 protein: CASSLRGQGGAYGYTF
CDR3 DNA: TGTGCCAGCAGCTTGCGAGGACAGGGGGGCGCCTATGGCTACACCTTC

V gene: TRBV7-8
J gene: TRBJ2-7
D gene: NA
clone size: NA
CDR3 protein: CASSFGGYYEQYF
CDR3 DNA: TGTGCCAGCAGTTTCGGAGGGTACTACGAGCAGTACTTC

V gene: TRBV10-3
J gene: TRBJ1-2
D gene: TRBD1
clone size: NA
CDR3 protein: CASSIPGGRYGYTF
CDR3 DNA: TGTGCCAGCAGCATTCCAGGGGGTCGATATGGCTACACCTTC

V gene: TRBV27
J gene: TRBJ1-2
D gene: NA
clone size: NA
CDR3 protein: CASSSDWTPTNYGYTF
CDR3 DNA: TGTGCCAGCAGTTCGGACTGGACACCTACTAACTATGGCTACACCTTC

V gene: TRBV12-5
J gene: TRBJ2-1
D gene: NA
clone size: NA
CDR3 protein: CASGPNFSYNEQFF
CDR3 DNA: TGTGCTAGTGGACCCAACTTCTCCTACAATGAGCAGTTCTTC

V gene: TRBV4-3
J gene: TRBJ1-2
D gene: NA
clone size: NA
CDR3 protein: CASGESAGAYGYTF
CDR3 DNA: TGCGCCAGCGGCGAAAGCGCAGGGGCCTATGGCTACACCTTC

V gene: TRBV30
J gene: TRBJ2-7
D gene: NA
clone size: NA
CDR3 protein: CAWRLGNEQYF
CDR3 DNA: TGTGCCTGGAGGTTGGGAAACGAGCAGTACTTC

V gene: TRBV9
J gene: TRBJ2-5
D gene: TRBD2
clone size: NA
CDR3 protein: CASNSGLAGFRETQYF
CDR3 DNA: TGTGCCAGCAACTCGGGACTAGCGGGTTTCAGGGAGACCCAGTACTTC

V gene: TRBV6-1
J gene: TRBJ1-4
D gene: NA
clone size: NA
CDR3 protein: CASNNAGWDEKLFF
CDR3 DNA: TGTGCCAGCAATAACGCAGGCTGGGATGAAAAACTGTTTTTT

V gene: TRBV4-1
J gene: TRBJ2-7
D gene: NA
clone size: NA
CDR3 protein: CASRWTESSYEQYF
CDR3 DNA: TGCGCCAGCAGGTGGACGGAGAGCTCCTACGAGCAGTACTTC

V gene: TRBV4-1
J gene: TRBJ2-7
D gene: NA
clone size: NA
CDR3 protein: CASSQDGGSRGYEQYF
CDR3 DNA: TGCGCCAGCAGCCAAGATGGAGGTTCTCGCGGCTACGAGCAGTACTTC

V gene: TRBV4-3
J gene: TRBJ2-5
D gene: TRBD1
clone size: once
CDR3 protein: CASSQGTGLQETQYF
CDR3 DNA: TGCGCCAGCAGCCAAGGGACAGGTCTTCAAGAGACCCAGTACTTC

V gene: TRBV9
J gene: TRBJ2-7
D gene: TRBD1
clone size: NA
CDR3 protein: CASSPTGGASYEQYF
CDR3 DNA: TGTGCCAGCAGCCCAACAGGGGGCGCGTCCTACGAGCAGTACTTC

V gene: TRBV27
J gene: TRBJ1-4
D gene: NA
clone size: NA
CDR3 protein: CASTTRRDRGREKLFF
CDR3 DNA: TGTGCCAGCACTACGCGCCGGGACCGCGGCCGGGAAAAACTGTTTTTT

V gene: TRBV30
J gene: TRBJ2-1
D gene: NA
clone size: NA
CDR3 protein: CAWSVSGGGNEQFF
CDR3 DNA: TGTGCCTGGAGTGTTTCAGGGGGAGGGAATGAGCAGTTCTTC

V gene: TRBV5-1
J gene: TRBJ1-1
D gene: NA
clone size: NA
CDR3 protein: CASSLSQGLATEAFF
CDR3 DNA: TGCGCCAGCAGCTTGTCTCAGGGGCTGGCCACTGAAGCTTTCTTT

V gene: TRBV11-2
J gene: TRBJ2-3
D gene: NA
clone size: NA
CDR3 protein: CASSSYRDPDTQYF
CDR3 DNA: TGTGCCAGCAGCTCATACAGGGACCCAGATACGCAGTATTTT

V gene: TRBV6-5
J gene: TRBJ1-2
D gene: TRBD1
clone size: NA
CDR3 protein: CASSRYGTGGDGYTF
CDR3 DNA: TGTGCCAGCAGCCGATACGGGACAGGGGGCGATGGCTACACCTTC

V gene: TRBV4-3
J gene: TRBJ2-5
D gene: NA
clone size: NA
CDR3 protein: CASSQVAEQETQYF
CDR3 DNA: TGCGCCAGCAGCCAAGTTGCGGAACAAGAGACCCAGTACTTC

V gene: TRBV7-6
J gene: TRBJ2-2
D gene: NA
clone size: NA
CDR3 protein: CASSLDRAELFF
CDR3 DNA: TGTGCCAGCAGCTTAGACCGAGCGGAGCTGTTTTTT